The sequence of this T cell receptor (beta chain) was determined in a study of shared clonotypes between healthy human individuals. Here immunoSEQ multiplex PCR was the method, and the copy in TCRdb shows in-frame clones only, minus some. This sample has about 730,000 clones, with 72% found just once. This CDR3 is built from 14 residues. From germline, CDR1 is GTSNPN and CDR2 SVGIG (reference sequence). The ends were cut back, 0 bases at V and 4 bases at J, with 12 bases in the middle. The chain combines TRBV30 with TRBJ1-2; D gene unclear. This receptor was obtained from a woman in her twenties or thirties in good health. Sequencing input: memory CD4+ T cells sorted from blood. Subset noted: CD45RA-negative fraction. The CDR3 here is CAWSVPGSAYGYTF. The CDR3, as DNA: TGTGCCTGGAGTGTACCAGGCAGTGCCTATGGCTACACCTTC. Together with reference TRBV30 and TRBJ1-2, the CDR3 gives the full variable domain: SQTIHQWPATLVQPVGSPLSLECTVEGTSNPNLYWYRQAAGRGLQLLFYSVGIGQISSEVPQNLSASRPQDRQFILSSKKLLLSDSGFYLCAWSVPGSAYGYTFGSGTRLTVV.